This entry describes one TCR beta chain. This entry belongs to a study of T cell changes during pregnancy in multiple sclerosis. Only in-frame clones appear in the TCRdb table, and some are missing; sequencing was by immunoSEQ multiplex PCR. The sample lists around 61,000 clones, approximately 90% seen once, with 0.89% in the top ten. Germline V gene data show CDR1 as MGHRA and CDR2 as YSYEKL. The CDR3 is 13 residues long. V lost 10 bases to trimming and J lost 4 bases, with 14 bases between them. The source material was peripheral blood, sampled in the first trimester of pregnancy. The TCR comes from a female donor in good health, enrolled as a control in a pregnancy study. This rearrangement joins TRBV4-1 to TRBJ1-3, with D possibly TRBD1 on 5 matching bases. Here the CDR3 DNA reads TGCGCCACGGGTGGGGCGGAAGGAAACACCATATATTTT. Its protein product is CATGGAEGNTIYF.